The clone carrying this TCR beta chain appeared once. The CDR3 is 14 residues long. Germline V gene lookup returns CDR1 SGHRS and CDR2 YFSETQ. The data were obtained in a study of tumor-infiltrating lymphocytes in oesophageal squamous cell carcinoma. TCRdb redid the calling of the PCR reads with MiXCR, one entry per CDR3 protein. The profile shows approximately 12,000 distinct CDR3 sequences, less than 70% of them singletons. The V and J genes are TRBV5-1 and TRBJ2-1; the match to TRBD1 covers 8 bases. The J call is in doubt because the DNA end fits TRBJ2-7 better. The TCR comes from a male donor with esophageal squamous cell carcinoma. The material sequenced was esophageal tumor tissue. For the CDR3, the DNA is TGCGCCAGCAGTTCCGGGACAGGTCACTACGAGCAGTACTTC. It translates to CASSSGTGHYEQYF.